These 14 T cell receptor beta chains originate from one sample sequenced in a study of Tregs in tolerant kidney transplant recipients. Using immunoSEQ multiplex PCR, the repertoire was profiled, and TCRdb retains in-frame clones only, with some absent. Counted here are around 77,000 clones, roughly 98% occurring once; the ten biggest clones make up roughly 0.59%. This specimen was CD4+ T cells from blood, taken before the transplant. These receptors were collected from a human donor who received a combined kidney and bone marrow transplant.

The J gene is TRBJ2-1, the V gene TRBV5-6, with TRBD2 matching over 11 bases. Unmatched junction bases numbered 0, after V lost 4 bases and J lost 3 bases. Per germline, CDR1 SGHDT and CDR2 YYEEEE. There are 14 residues in the CDR3. The CDR3 DNA reads TGTGCCAGCAGCGGACTAGCGGGCTACAATGAGCAGTTCTTC. Protein sequence: CASSGLAGYNEQFF. Drawing the rest from reference TRBV5-6 and TRBJ2-1, the complete variable domain is DAGVTQSPTHLIKTRGQQVTLRCSPKSGHDTVSWYQQALGQGPQFIFQYYEEEERQRGNFPDRFSGHQFPNYSSELNVNALLLGDSALYLCASSGLAGYNEQFFGPGTRLTVL.

V usage is TRBV19 and J usage is TRBJ1-1; 7 nucleotides align to TRBD1. The trim removed 7 bases at V and 6 bases at J, leaving 8 bases unmatched. CDR3 length equals 13 residues. Germline CDR1 is LNHDA and CDR2 is SQIVND (reference sequence). CDR3 protein: CASMAQGSAEAFF. In DNA form, the CDR3 reads TGTGCCAGTATGGCACAGGGGTCAGCTGAAGCTTTCTTT.

The V call is TRBV19, the J call TRBJ2-5; 10 bases are a match to TRBD1. The CDR3 length is 14 residues. With V trimmed by 5 bases and J by 5 bases, 5 bases remained unmatched. Germline CDR1 LNHDA, CDR2 SQIVND (reference sequence). The CDR3 loop reads CASSGTGVTETQYF. CDR3 nucleotides: TGTGCCAGTAGTGGGACAGGGGTAACGGAGACCCAGTACTTC.

The V and J genes are TRBV5-1 and TRBJ2-7, with TRBD2 matching over 9 bases. CDR1 SGHRS and CDR2 YFSETQ come from the germline V gene. Germline trimming cut 5 bases from V and 0 bases from J; bases unmatched to any gene: 3. This CDR3 is 14 amino acids long. CDR3 bases: TGCGCCAGCAGGACTAGCGGTGACTCCTACGAGCAGTACTTC. As protein: CASRTSGDSYEQYF.

This clone has only one observation. The chain carries TRBV28 and TRBJ2-1, with D maybe TRBD1 (6 bases). The ends were cut back, 6 bases at V and 0 bases at J, with 18 bases in the middle. Germline CDR1 and CDR2: MDHEN and SYDVKM. This CDR3 contains 17 residues. In DNA, the CDR3 is TGTGCCAGCAGCTCCCACAACAGGGTAAGCTCCTACAATGAGCAGTTCTTC. Translated, it gives CASSSHNRVSSYNEQFF.

V usage is TRBV2 and J usage is TRBJ1-1; the D gene is possibly TRBD1 (5 bases). The CDR3 spans 15 residues. The V end was cut by 6 bases, the J end by 5 bases, with 19 bases between. From germline, CDR1 is SNHLY and CDR2 FYNNEI. CDR3 coding DNA: TGTGCCAGCAGGGACAAGGACGGCGGCGGAACTGAAGCTTTCTTT. This translates into CASRDKDGGGTEAFF.

This chain uses TRBV5-1 with TRBJ1-5, with 10 bases that match TRBD1. Germline V lookup: CDR1 SGHRS, CDR2 YFSETQ. There are 14 residues in the CDR3. Germline trimming cut 4 bases from V and 7 bases from J; bases unmatched to any gene: 5. CDR3 sequence reads: CASSPGTGEQPQHF. The CDR3 bases are TGCGCCAGCAGCCCTGGGACAGGGGAACAGCCCCAGCATTTT. Drawing the rest from reference TRBV5-1 and TRBJ1-5, the complete variable domain is KAGVTQTPRYLIKTRGQQVTLSCSPISGHRSVSWYQQTPGQGLQFLFEYFSETQRNKGNFPGRFSGRQFSNSRSEMNVSTLELGDSALYLCASSPGTGEQPQHFGDGTRLSIL.

This clone has just one count. The chain uses TRBV9 and TRBJ2-2, with D unclear. V was cut by 3 bases and J by 2 bases, with 11 bases left in between. Per the germline V gene, CDR1 is SGDLS and CDR2 is YYNGEE. The CDR3 is 15 residues long. DNA for the CDR3: TGTGCCAGCAGCGCTGAGACTCCTAACACCGGGGAGCTGTTTTTT. This codes for CASSAETPNTGELFF.

The V call is TRBV6-5, the J call TRBJ2-2; 9 bases are a match to TRBD2. With 0 bases clipped from V and 6 bases from J, the junction kept 5 bases outside the gene matches. Germline V lookup: CDR1 MNHEY, CDR2 SVGAGI. The CDR3 is 16 amino acids. CDR3 sequence (DNA): TGTGCCAGCAGTTACTCTGGCGGGGGGGCGGCCGGGGAGCTGTTTTTT. It codes for CASSYSGGGAAGELFF.

The rearrangement links TRBV5-6 to TRBJ1-1; 10 nucleotides align to TRBD1. CDR3 length: 15 residues. With V trimmed by 5 bases and J by 4 bases, 8 bases remained unmatched. In germline, CDR1 is SGHDT, CDR2 YYEEEE. The CDR3 DNA reads TGTGCCAGCAGGCCCGGGACAGGGGCGCTCACTGAAGCTTTCTTT. It translates to CASRPGTGALTEAFF.

This clone was seen a single time. This rearrangement joins TRBV7-8 to TRBJ2-2; D is ambiguous. This CDR3 has 12 amino acids. Trimming removed 8 bases from V and 7 bases from J, with 11 bases in between. CDR1 is SGHVS, CDR2 FQNEAQ, per germline. CDR3 DNA sequence: TGTGCCAGCTCCGTAGTCCTCGGGGAGCTGTTTTTT. Its translation: CASSVVLGELFF.

The V call is TRBV15, the J call TRBJ2-2; D might be TRBD1 (6 bases). Germline V gene sequence: CDR1 LNHNV, CDR2 YYDKDF (reference sequence). V lost 0 bases to trimming and J lost 6 bases, with 20 bases between them. This CDR3 is 18 amino acids long. The CDR3: CATSRDPFGRGGSGELFF. The CDR3 nucleotides are TGTGCCACCAGCAGAGATCCCTTTGGCAGGGGTGGATCCGGGGAGCTGTTTTTT.

The chain employs TRBV7-9 and TRBJ1-1; TRBD1 might be the D (6 bases). CDR1 SEHNR and CDR2 FQNEAQ come from the germline V gene (reference sequence). The CDR3 loop spans 17 amino acids. Deletions cut 5 bases from V and 5 bases from J, with 24 bases between. This CDR3 is CASSHMKGQSGRTEAFF. The CDR3 region has the DNA TGTGCCAGCAGCCACATGAAAGGACAGAGCGGAAGGACTGAAGCTTTCTTT. The full variable domain, completed using reference TRBV7-9 and TRBJ1-1, is DTGVSQNPRHKITKRGQNVTFRCDPISEHNRLYWYRQTLGQGPEFLTYFQNEAQLEKSRLLSDRFSAERPKGSFSTLEIQRTEQGDSAMYLCASSHMKGQSGRTEAFFGQGTRLTVV.

The chain uses TRBV6-5 and TRBJ2-5; possible D gene TRBD2, 6 bases. CDR1 MNHEY and CDR2 SVGAGI come from the germline V gene. Trimming cost V 11 bases and J 2 bases, with 15 bases left between them. The CDR3 runs to 13 residues. CDR3 region: CAATDRGQETQYF. The CDR3 coding sequence is TGTGCCGCCACCGACCGGGGGCAAGAGACCCAGTACTTC.